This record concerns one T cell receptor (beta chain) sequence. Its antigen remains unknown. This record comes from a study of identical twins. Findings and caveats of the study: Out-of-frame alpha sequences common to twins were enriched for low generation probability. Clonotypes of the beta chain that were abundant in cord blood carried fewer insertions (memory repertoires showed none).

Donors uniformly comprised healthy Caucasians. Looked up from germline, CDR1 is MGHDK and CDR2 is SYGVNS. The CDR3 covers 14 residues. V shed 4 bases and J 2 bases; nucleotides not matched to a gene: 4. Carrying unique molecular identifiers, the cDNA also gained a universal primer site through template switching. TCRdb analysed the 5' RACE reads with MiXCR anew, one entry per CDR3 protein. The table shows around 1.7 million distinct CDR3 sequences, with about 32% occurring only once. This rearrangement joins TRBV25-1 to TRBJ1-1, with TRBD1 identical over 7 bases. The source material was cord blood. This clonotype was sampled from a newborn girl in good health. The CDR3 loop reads CASSAAGGNTEAFF. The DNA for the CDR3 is TGTGCCAGCAGTGCTGCAGGGGGTAACACTGAAGCTTTCTTT.